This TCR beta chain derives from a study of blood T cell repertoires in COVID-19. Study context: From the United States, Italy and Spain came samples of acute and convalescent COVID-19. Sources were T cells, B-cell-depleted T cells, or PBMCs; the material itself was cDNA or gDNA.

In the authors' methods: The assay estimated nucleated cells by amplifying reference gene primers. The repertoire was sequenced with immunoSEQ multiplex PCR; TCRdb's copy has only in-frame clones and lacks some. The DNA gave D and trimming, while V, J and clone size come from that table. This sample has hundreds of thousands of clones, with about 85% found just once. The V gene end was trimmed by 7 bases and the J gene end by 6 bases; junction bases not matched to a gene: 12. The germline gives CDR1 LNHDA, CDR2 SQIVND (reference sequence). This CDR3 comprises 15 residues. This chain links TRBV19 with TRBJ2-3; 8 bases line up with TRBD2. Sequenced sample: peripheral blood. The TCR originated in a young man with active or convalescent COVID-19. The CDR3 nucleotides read TGTGCCAGTACCCGACAAAGCAGCGGGGGTGATACGCAGTATTTT. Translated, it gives CASTRQSSGGDTQYF.